A selection of T cell receptor beta chains follows, all from one sample in a study of T cell repertoires in cytomegalovirus infection. From the reads, TCRdb called clonotypes with MiXCR, one entry per CDR3 protein. The sample consists of 360,000 or so distinct CDR3 sequences, around a third of them appearing once. Their recognized antigens are unknown. The specimen was cultured PBMCs, collected from culture after CMV antigen stimulation. The source is a human donor in good health (CMV status not recorded). Some clones in this sample may be carry-over from other donors' samples. Each CDR3 is given with its conserved first and last residue. D genes are given only for firm matches. Not every row has a clone size; where given, it reads once, few, many or a size class.

TRBV6-1	few	TRBJ2-7	TRBD2	TGTGCCAGCAGTGAAGGGAGCGGGATCATCCCCTACGAGCAGTACTTC	CASSEGSGIIPYEQYF
TRBV7-2	many	TRBJ1-2	NA	TGTGCCAGCAGCTTAGCGGCGGGCAGTGGCTACACCTTC	CASSLAAGSGYTF
TRBV6-2/TRBV6-3	few	TRBJ1-1	TRBD1	TGTGCCAGCAGTCCGGGACAGGGGGCGGGGAGCACTGAAGCTTTCTTT	CASSPGQGAGSTEAFF
TRBV12-3/TRBV12-4	few	TRBJ1-1	NA	TGTGCCAGCAGTTTGCAAGGTTTTAGTACTGAAGCTTTCTTT	CASSLQGFSTEAFF
TRBV9	few	TRBJ2-3	TRBD2	TGTGCCAGCAGCGCGCGGGAGGGCCCTCCGACAGATACGCAGTATTTT	CASSAREGPPTDTQYF
TRBV29-1	few	TRBJ2-7	NA	TGCAGCGTAAATGACAGGCGTACCTACGAGCAGTACTTC	CSVNDRRTYEQYF
TRBV20-1	few	TRBJ2-7	TRBD2	TGCAGTGCCAGGCTAGCGGGAGGACCGACCTACGAGCAGTACTTC	CSARLAGGPTYEQYF
TRBV19	NA	TRBJ2-1	TRBD2	TGTGCCAGTAGTACCGGGACTAGCGGGGCCTCCTACAATGAGCAGTTCTTC	CASSTGTSGASYNEQFF
TRBV6-6	few	TRBJ1-5	NA	TGTGCCAGCAGTTACCCTATTAATCAGCCCCAGCATTTT	CASSYPINQPQHF
TRBV12-3/TRBV12-4	NA	TRBJ2-2	NA	TGTGCCAGCAGTCCCCAGTTAACCGGGGAGCTGTTTTTT	CASSPQLTGELFF
TRBV6-2/TRBV6-3	few	TRBJ2-7	TRBD2	TGTGCCAGCAACGGACTAGTTACCTACGAGCAGTACTTC	CASNGLVTYEQYF
TRBV12-3/TRBV12-4	few	TRBJ1-5	TRBD1	TGTGCCAGCACCACAGGGGATTGGGGCAGCAATCAGCCCCAGCATTTT	CASTTGDWGSNQPQHF
TRBV30	NA	TRBJ1-1	NA	TGTGCCTGGAGGTCTAAACAGGGCACGAACACTGAAGCTTTCTTT	CAWRSKQGTNTEAFF
TRBV6-4	many	TRBJ2-3	NA	TGTGCCAGCAGTGAATCAGGGGAAGTCACAGATACGCAGTATTTT	CASSESGEVTDTQYF
TRBV20-1	NA	TRBJ2-1	NA	TGCAGTGCTACTGCGAGCCGGCTAACCTATGAGCAGTTCTTC	CSATASRLTYEQFF
TRBV6-2/TRBV6-3	NA	TRBJ2-7	NA	TGTGCCAGCAGTTACTCGGGGACCGTCCGCGAGCAGTACTTC	CASSYSGTVREQYF